This T cell receptor beta chain was captured by sequencing in a study of PD-1 blockade in classical Hodgkin lymphoma (TCRdb year 2020). Broadly, across the study: Nivolumab dosing was 3 mg/kg intravenously every 2 weeks, continuing until either disease progression or unacceptable toxicity. The study used TCR beta sequencing and CyTOF to define a peripheral blood immune signature of response to PD-1 blockade in classical Hodgkin lymphoma. The full study reports these points: Lower diversity was seen in patients whose nivolumab began less than 1 year after ASCT, and these patients were left out of later analyses so that immune reconstitution would not confound the results. Baseline TCR diversity was reported as lower in newly diagnosed patients than in healthy donors, and lower still in relapsed/refractory patients. By C4D1, a significant rise was seen in CD4+ TCR diversity but not in CD8+ TCR diversity (p=0.0027 vs p=0.16), and the rise was most apparent among complete responders (p=0.02). The study covered only a single clinical trial cohort, and the causes of the repertoire differences, possibly disease activity or prior therapy, were still not defined. Among trial patients, those achieving complete response had baseline diversity similar to that of newly diagnosed patients, while diversity was significantly lower in partial responders and progressors.

Genomic DNA was isolated using the Qiagen DNeasy kit from unsorted PBMCs as well as from negatively selected CD4+ and CD8+ fractions. Amplification of TCR beta CDR3 regions was done by immunoSEQ multiplex PCR with primers that anneal to V and J segments. A synthetic immune receptor repertoire was used to minimize amplification bias, and any residual bias was removed computationally once sequencing was done. The study's processing was this. Repertoire diversity was quantified as the Shannon entropy index using custom Python scripts. Unsorted, CD4+ and CD8+ repertoires were examined separately, except in combined analyses, for which CD4+ and CD8+ sequences were merged in silico. Clonal expansion was defined as at least a 2-fold frequency increase after treatment relative to C1D1, with a pseudocount of 0.5 for undetected baseline clones. Clones with 0 or 1 copy at C1D1 were classified as singleton clones, and clones with 2 or more copies were classified as non-singleton clones. Clones expanded in unsorted samples were annotated as CD4+, CD8+ or unknown by matching protein sequences in sorted samples from the same patient. Wilcoxon tests on paired samples were used to test changes in diversity from C1D1 to C4D1. TCRdb stores this immuneACCESS table with in-frame sequences only. Part of the clones is absent; in the studies checked, under half of the shortfall reflects unresolved V genes, and no reason is known for the rest. That table is the source of V, J and clone size, and D and trimming were worked out from the DNA. For this sample there are more than 140,000 clones; 78% appear just once. The ten most abundant clones make up 7% to 9.5% of the sample.

Per the publication, the time point label means: cycle 2 day 1 (C2D1) of nivolumab. Relapse after autologous stem cell transplantation had occurred in all trial patients, and cohorts A, B and C were distinguished by prior brentuximab vedotin exposure. The trial cohort included 55 to 65 patients with relapsed/refractory classical Hodgkin lymphoma, and each patient had a best overall response of complete response, partial response or progressive disease. Single-agent nivolumab was administered to trial patients in the multi-cohort phase II CheckMate 205 trial. An independent review committee assessed best overall response using the 2007 International Working Group response criteria. Trial PBMCs were collected just before the start of nivolumab (C1D1) and during therapy at cycle 2 day 1 and cycle 4 day 1. Peripheral blood was collected in 8 mL Vacutainer Cell Preparation Tubes, from which PBMCs were isolated by centrifugation and then cryopreserved.

Trimming removed 1 base from V and 0 bases from J, leaving 4 bases between the germline ends. According to the germline V gene (reference sequence), CDR1 reads LNHDA and CDR2 reads SQIVND. From its cysteine to its phenylalanine, the CDR3 spans 14 amino acids. Solely the CDR3 DNA is kept, with 42 bases framed from the first base. This clone was recorded a few times. No cognate antigen has been identified for it. Per-base quality was not reported, and no clone a single base away is much larger than it. This TCR was sampled from a human donor with classical Hodgkin lymphoma. Specimen: peripheral blood mononuclear cells (PBMCs), collected before the second cycle of nivolumab. The sequence is built from TRBV19 and TRBJ1-5, with no reliable assignment of the D segment. The encoded CDR3 is CASSIAGSNQPQHF. The DNA sequence follows: TGTGCCAGTAGTATAGCAGGTAGCAATCAGCCCCAGCATTTT.